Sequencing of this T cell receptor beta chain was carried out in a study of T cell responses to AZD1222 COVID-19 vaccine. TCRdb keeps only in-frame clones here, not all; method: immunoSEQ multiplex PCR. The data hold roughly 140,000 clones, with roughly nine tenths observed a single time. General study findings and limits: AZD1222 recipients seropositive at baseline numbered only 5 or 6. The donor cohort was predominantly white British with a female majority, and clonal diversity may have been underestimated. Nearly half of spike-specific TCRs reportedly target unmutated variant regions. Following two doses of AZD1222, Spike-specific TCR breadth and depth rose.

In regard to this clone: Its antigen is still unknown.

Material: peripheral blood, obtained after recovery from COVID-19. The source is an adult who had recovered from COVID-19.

The DNA for the CDR3 is TGTGCCAGCAGCAAAGTACGGGACAGGGGCGACGAGCAGTACTTC. This sequence encodes CASSKVRDRGDEQYF. The chain employs TRBV21-1 and TRBJ2-7; the table's D call, TRBD1, has no DNA check behind it. TRBV21-1 is noted as a pseudogene. The length of the CDR3 is 15 residues.